This T cell receptor beta chain appears in the sequencing data of a study of cytomegalovirus exposure and HLA in healthy donors. This CDR3 contains 15 residues. CDR1 MNHNS and CDR2 SASEGT come from the germline V gene. V lost 5 bases and J lost 1, with 15 bases in between. This table comes from immunoSEQ multiplex PCR, and its TCRdb copy is limited to in-frame clones, with some not included. The data show tens of thousands of clones, with roughly 92% seen just once and more than 1.4% held by the top ten. The donors were part of the validation cohort of roughly 110 subjects. That cohort was separate from the first cohort, which comprised under 700 subjects.

This chain joins TRBV6-1 and TRBJ2-7, with D possibly being TRBD1 (6 bases). This TCR derives from a man aged 18 to 29 in good health and CMV-seronegative. Sequenced sample: PBMCs. CDR3 bases: TGTGCCAGCAGTAACCGGGACACTGTTTCCTACGAGCAGTACTTC. Its translation is CASSNRDTVSYEQYF.